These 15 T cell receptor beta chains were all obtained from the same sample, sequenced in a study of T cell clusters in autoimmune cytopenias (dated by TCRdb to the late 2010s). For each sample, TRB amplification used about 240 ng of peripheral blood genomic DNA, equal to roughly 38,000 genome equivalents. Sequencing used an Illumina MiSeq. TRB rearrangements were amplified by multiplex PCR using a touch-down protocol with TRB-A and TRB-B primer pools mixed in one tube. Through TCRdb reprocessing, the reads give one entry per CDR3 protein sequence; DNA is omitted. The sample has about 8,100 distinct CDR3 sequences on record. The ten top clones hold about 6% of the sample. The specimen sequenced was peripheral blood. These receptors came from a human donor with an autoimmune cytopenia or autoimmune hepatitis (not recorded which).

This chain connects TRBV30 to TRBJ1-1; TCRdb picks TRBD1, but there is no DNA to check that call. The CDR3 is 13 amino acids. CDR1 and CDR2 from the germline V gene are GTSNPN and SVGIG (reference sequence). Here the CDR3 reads CAWSETGTGNAFF. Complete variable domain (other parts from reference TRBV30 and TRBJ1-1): SQTIHQWPATLVQPVGSPLSLECTVEGTSNPNLYWYRQAAGRGLQLLFYSVGIGQISSEVPQNLSASRPQDRQFILSSKKLLLSDSGFYLCAWSETGTGNAFFGQGTRLTVV.

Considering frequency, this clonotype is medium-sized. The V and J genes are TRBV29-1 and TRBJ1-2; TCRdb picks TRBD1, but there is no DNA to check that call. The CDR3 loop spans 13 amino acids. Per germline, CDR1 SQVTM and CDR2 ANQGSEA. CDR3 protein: CSVDQGGAIGYTF.

CDR3 sequence: CASSPRNSRGVKDTEAFF. The chain carries TRBV18 and TRBJ1-1; TCRdb outputs TRBD1, but without DNA this stays unchecked. Germline V CDR1 and CDR2: KGHSH, LQKENI. The CDR3 has 18 amino acids.

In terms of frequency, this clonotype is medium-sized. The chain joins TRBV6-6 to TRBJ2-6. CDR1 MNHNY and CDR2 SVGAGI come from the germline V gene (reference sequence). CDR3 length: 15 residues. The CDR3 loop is CASSQQGSGANVLTF.

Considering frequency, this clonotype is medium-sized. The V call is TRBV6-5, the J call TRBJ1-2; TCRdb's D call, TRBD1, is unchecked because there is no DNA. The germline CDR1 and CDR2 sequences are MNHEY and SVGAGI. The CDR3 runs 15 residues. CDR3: CASKGPGDFSYGYTF.

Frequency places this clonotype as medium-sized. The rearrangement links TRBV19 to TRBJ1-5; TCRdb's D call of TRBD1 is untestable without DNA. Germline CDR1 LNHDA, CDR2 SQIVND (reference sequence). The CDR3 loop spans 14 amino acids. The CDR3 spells CASTDRYSNQPQHF.

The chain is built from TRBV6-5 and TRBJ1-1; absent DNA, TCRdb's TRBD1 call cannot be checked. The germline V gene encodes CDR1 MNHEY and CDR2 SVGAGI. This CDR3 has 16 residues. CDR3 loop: CASRRHGGEKRREAFF.

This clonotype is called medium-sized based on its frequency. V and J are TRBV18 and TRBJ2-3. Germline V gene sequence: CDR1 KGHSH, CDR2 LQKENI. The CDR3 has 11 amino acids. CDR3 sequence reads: CASSPTDTQYF.

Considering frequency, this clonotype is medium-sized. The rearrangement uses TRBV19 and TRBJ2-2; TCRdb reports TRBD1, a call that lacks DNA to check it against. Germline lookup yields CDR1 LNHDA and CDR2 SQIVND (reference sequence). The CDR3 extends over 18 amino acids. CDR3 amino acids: CASTSDRDSFSVTGELFF.

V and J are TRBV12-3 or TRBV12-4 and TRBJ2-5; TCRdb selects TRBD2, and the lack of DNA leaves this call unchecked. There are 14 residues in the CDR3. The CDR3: CASTPDWNSYEQYF.

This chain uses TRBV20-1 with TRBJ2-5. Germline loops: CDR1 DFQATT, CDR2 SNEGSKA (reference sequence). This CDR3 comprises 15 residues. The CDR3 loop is CSARDPVSPQETQYF.

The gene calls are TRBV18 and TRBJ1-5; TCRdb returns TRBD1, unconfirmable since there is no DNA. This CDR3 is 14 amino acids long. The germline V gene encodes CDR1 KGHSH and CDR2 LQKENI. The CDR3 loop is CASSPSGGNQPQHF.

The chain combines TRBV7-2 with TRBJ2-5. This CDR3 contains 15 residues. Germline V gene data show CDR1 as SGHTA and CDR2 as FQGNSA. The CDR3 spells CASSLEGLIKETQYF.

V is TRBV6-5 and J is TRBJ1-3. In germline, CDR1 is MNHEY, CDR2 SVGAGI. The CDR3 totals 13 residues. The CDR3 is CASKRVTGNTIYF.

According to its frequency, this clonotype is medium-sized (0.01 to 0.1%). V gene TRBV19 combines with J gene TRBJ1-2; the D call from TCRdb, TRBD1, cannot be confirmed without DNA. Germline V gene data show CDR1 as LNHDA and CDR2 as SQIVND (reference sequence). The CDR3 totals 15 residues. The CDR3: CASSISGQGVNGYTF.